The 15 T cell receptor beta chains below come from one sample, sequenced in a study of T-cell reconstitution after alpha-beta-depleted transplantation in children. It was with unique molecular identifiers that the TCRbeta library was prepared. TCRdb passed the PCR reads through MiXCR, listing each CDR3 protein once. This table holds about 610,000 distinct CDR3 sequences, roughly a tenth found once. The sequencing here drew on PBMCs from the stem cell graft donor, taken from the stem cell graft. These receptors were collected from a human donor who donated a stem cell graft to a child with acute myeloid leukemia.

Comments on this clonotype: This could be a read error, since a much larger clone is one nucleotide away. Because the CDR3 is missing its conserved closing phenylalanine or tryptophan, this is likely a read error. The chain recombines TRBV5-1 with TRBJ1-1, with 8 bases fitting TRBD1. CDR1 and CDR2 (germline): SGHRS, YFSETQ. The trim removed 4 bases at V and 5 bases at J, leaving 10 bases unmatched. The CDR3 spans 15 residues. The CDR3 reads CASSPTDRVGTEAFV. The CDR3 nucleotides read TGCGCCAGCAGCCCGACGGACAGGGTTGGAACTGAAGCTTTCGTT.

This clonotype has ten or more counts. The chain couples TRBV20-1 to TRBJ1-2; tentatively, D is TRBD1 (5 bases). The CDR3 totals 16 residues. Trimming took 1 base from V and 3 from J, leaving 18 bases between them. Germline V gene sequence: CDR1 DFQATT, CDR2 SNEGSKA (reference sequence). This chain's CDR3 is CSARATGRRGDYGYTF. The CDR3 DNA follows: TGCAGTGCTAGAGCCACCGGACGGAGGGGAGACTATGGCTACACCTTC.

This clonotype was detected only a few times. V usage is TRBV20-1 and J usage is TRBJ2-1; TRBD2 might be the D (5 bases). Germline V lookup: CDR1 DFQATT, CDR2 SNEGSKA (reference sequence). The CDR3 sequence is 16 residues long. This chain's CDR3 is CSASKRAGKAVDEQFF. The DNA for the CDR3 is TGCAGCGCTTCCAAAAGGGCGGGCAAAGCCGTCGATGAGCAGTTCTTC.

The table lists this clonotype with a few counts. This chain uses TRBV20-1 with TRBJ2-1, with 7 bases aligning to TRBD2. This CDR3 contains 16 residues. With 7 bases clipped from V and 1 base from J, the junction kept 13 bases outside the gene matches. Per germline, CDR1 DFQATT and CDR2 SNEGSKA (reference sequence). CDR3 nucleotide sequence: TGCAGTGGCGGCGGACCGCTAGCGGCTTCCTACAATGAGCAGTTCTTC. This translates into CSGGGPLAASYNEQFF.

The chain links TRBV6-2 or TRBV6-3 to TRBJ2-5, with D possibly matching TRBD2 (6 bases). Looked up from germline, CDR1 is MNHEY and CDR2 is SVGEGT. The CDR3 contains 15 residues. Trimming took off 2 bases at V and 4 bases at J, with 14 bases between the two ends. The CDR3 reads CASSYSGPWGETQYF. The CDR3 DNA is TGTGCCAGCAGTTACAGCGGGCCGTGGGGAGAGACCCAGTACTTC.

The chain employs TRBV27 and TRBJ1-2, with D perhaps matching TRBD1 (5 bases). CDR3 length: 13 residues. The V and J ends lost 4 bases and 4 bases respectively, with 10 bases between them. Germline V lookup: CDR1 MNHEY, CDR2 SMNVEV (reference sequence). The CDR3 is CASSSGRLYGYTF. The CDR3 DNA reads as TGTGCCAGCAGTTCGGGACGGCTCTATGGCTACACCTTC.

In its sample, this clonotype was seen many times. The chain employs TRBV20-1 and TRBJ2-7, with 8 bases lining up with TRBD1. Trimming cost V 4 bases and J 4 bases; bases outside gene matches: 3. Germline V lookup: CDR1 DFQATT, CDR2 SNEGSKA (reference sequence). The CDR3 is made up of 12 amino acids. Written as DNA, the CDR3 is TGCAGTGCTAAGCAGGGGGCGTACGAGCAGTACTTC. This codes for CSAKQGAYEQYF.

This clonotype turned up a few times. The gene calls are TRBV9 and TRBJ2-5, with TRBD2 matching 7 bases. Germline trimming cut 4 bases from V and 5 bases from J; bases unmatched to any gene: 8. The CDR3 has 14 residues. Looked up from germline, CDR1 is SGDLS and CDR2 is YYNGEE. The CDR3 loop reads CASSPRGSEETQYF. CDR3 bases: TGTGCCAGCAGCCCCCGCGGGAGCGAGGAGACCCAGTACTTC.

This clonotype was observed a handful of times. The chain combines TRBV28 with TRBJ2-7, with 10 bases lining up with TRBD2. J was trimmed by 6 bases and V by 4 bases; bases with no gene match: 6. CDR1 and CDR2 from the germline V gene are MDHEN and SYDVKM. The CDR3 is 14 amino acids. CDR3 sequence (DNA): TGTGCCAGCAGTTCACCGGGACTAGCGACCGAGCAGTACTTC. Its protein is CASSSPGLATEQYF.

The rearrangement joins TRBV29-1 to TRBJ1-2; the D gene is possibly TRBD1 (6 bases). The CDR3 is 15 residues long. Germline lookup yields CDR1 SQVTM and CDR2 ANQGSEA. The V gene lost 4 bases and the J gene lost 7 bases, with 22 bases spanning the gap. DNA of the CDR3: TGCAGCGTTGTCCGAAACGGGAAAAGGGGGGGTGGCTACACCTTC. Residues: CSVVRNGKRGGGYTF.

This clonotype came up a few times. The chain has TRBV6-2 or TRBV6-3 and TRBJ1-6; the match to TRBD1 covers 8 bases. The CDR3 has 15 residues. Losses at the gene ends were 5 bases for V and 9 bases for J; bases not matched to a gene: 9. CDR1 is MNHEY and CDR2 is SVGEGT in the germline V gene. CDR3 nucleotides: TGTGCCAGCAGTGACAGGGGTCTAATCGGTTCACCCCTCCACTTT. Protein product: CASSDRGLIGSPLHF.

The rearrangement links TRBV5-1 to TRBJ2-2, with 8 bases lining up with TRBD1. This CDR3 is 14 amino acids long. After removal of 6 bases from V and 6 bases from J, the junction contained 7 bases not matched to a gene. Germline values: CDR1 SGHRS, CDR2 YFSETQ. CDR3 in DNA: TGCGCCAGCAAGGACAGGGAAGTCGCCGGGGAGCTGTTTTTT. This gives the protein CASKDREVAGELFF.

This chain links TRBV28 with TRBJ2-1, with no clear D. The CDR3 runs to 15 residues. Trimming cost V 1 base and J 1 base, with 8 bases left between them. The germline CDR1 and CDR2 sequences are MDHEN and SYDVKM. In DNA, the CDR3 is TGTGCCAGCAGTTTATATGGGCCATCCTACAATGAGCAGTTCTTC. The encoded protein is CASSLYGPSYNEQFF.

This clonotype was picked up many times. The chain combines TRBV29-1 with TRBJ2-7; the match to TRBD2 covers 14 bases. Germline V lookup: CDR1 SQVTM, CDR2 ANQGSEA. The CDR3 runs 16 residues. The junction had 10 bases not matched to a gene; V was cut back by 3 bases and J by 6 bases. CDR3 DNA sequence: TGCAGCGTTGACCTCTCCGGGACTAGCGGGAGAAGCGAGCAGTACTTC. Translation: CSVDLSGTSGRSEQYF.

There are many counts of this clonotype. The genes are TRBV7-9 and TRBJ2-1; no clear D. Germline V gene sequence: CDR1 SEHNR, CDR2 FQNEAQ (reference sequence). The V and J ends lost 4 bases and 10 bases respectively, with 17 bases between them. The CDR3 sequence is 14 residues long. CDR3 bases: TGTGCCAGCAGCTCCTTACTTGGCGGAATAGAGCAGTTCTTC. The encoded protein is CASSSLLGGIEQFF.